A single sample is the source of the 15 T cell receptor beta chains below, sequenced in a study of blood T cell repertoires in COVID-19. Sequenced by immunoSEQ multiplex PCR; TCRdb stores in-frame clones only, minus some. The sample holds just over 300,000 clones; around 90% are singletons and the top ten take roughly 2.3%. The source material was peripheral blood. The receptors were sampled from a man between 18 and 35 years old with active or convalescent COVID-19.

The genes are TRBV6-5 and TRBJ2-3; D is possibly TRBD2 (6 bases). CDR1 is MNHEY, CDR2 SVGAGI, per germline. This CDR3 has 12 amino acids. Trimming pared 8 bases from V and 2 bases from J, leaving 8 bases between. The CDR3 sequence is CASRGNTDTQYF. CDR3 in DNA: TGTGCCAGCCGGGGGAACACAGATACGCAGTATTTT.

CDR3 region: CSVRLGRGYTF. CDR3 DNA sequence: TGCAGCGTCAGGTTGGGCCGTGGCTACACCTTC. This chain links TRBV29-1 with TRBJ1-2; D unclear. CDR3 length equals 11 residues. From germline, CDR1 is SQVTM and CDR2 ANQGSEA. V was shortened by 6 bases and J by 7 bases, with 12 bases between the two germline ends.

This clone was detected only once. The CDR3 sequence is CASSYSPGILGDTQYF. The DNA for the CDR3 is TGTGCCAGCAGTTACTCCCCGGGGATACTGGGAGATACGCAGTATTTT. The chain combines TRBV6-2 or TRBV6-3 with TRBJ2-3; D is perhaps TRBD2 (5 bases). V was clipped by 0 bases and J by 5 bases, with 15 bases between them. Germline CDR1 is MNHEY and CDR2 is SVGEGT. This CDR3 has 16 amino acids.

V and J are TRBV5-4 and TRBJ1-6; D might be TRBD1 (5 bases). The CDR3 totals 12 residues. Germline CDR1 SGHNT, CDR2 YYREEE (reference sequence). The V end lost 1 base, the J end lost 13 bases, and 9 bases lay between the germline ends. The CDR3 region is CASSLFQGPLHF. The CDR3 DNA reads as TGTGCCAGCAGCTTGTTTCAGGGTCCCCTCCACTTT.

The chain has TRBV7-9 and TRBJ2-7; D gene uncertain. This CDR3 contains 14 residues. Germline-derived CDR1 and CDR2 are SEHNR and FQNEAQ (reference sequence). V was pared by 4 bases and J by 3 bases, with 13 bases between. The CDR3 loop reads CASSSPSSYYEQYF. The CDR3 DNA is TGTGCCAGCAGCTCCCCGTCGAGCTACTACGAGCAGTACTTC.

The genes are TRBV7-9 and TRBJ1-1; 9 bases are shared with TRBD1. The CDR3 runs 17 residues. Trimming took 5 bases from V and 3 from J; bases not matched to a gene: 13. CDR1 and CDR2 from the germline V gene are SEHNR and FQNEAQ (reference sequence). The CDR3: CASSPSGTGSSDTEAFF. The CDR3, as DNA: TGTGCCAGCAGCCCCTCCGGGACAGGGAGCTCAGACACTGAAGCTTTCTTT.

This clone has a single count. The chain links TRBV4-3 to TRBJ1-2, with 8 bases aligning to TRBD1. Germline V CDR1 and CDR2: LGHNA, YSLEER. The CDR3 has 20 amino acids. The V and J ends lost 4 bases and 3 bases, in that order; junction bases with no gene match: 22. The CDR3 region is CASSPPDRVPIKVGDYGYTF. CDR3 DNA: TGCGCCAGCAGCCCCCCGGACAGGGTCCCTATTAAAGTCGGGGACTATGGCTACACCTTC.

The chain uses TRBV28 and TRBJ2-2; 8 bases are a match to TRBD2. Germline-derived CDR1 and CDR2 are MDHEN and SYDVKM. There are 17 residues in the CDR3. The trim removed 4 bases at V and 6 bases at J, leaving 13 bases unmatched. The CDR3 DNA follows: TGTGCCAGCAGTTCCCCCTGGGGCAGCGGGAGCTCCGGGGAGCTGTTTTTT. Residues: CASSSPWGSGSSGELFF.

This chain connects TRBV28 to TRBJ2-7; TRBD1 might be the D (6 bases). The germline CDR1 and CDR2 sequences are MDHEN and SYDVKM. CDR3 size: 15 residues. The V end lost 3 bases, the J end lost 1 base, and 13 bases lay between the germline ends. The CDR3 nucleotides read TGTGCCAGCAGTTTCAGGGGATTAGGGTCCTACGAGCAGTACTTC. Residues: CASSFRGLGSYEQYF. Full variable domain (missing parts from reference TRBV28 and TRBJ2-7): DVKVTQSSRYLVKRTGEKVFLECVQDMDHENMFWYRQDPGLGLRLIYFSYDVKMKEKGDIPEGYSVSREKKERFSLILESASTNQTSMYLCASSFRGLGSYEQYFGPGTRLTVT.

The chain carries TRBV7-9 and TRBJ1-2; 9 bases match TRBD1. The length of the CDR3 is 14 residues. Losses at the gene ends were 5 bases for V and 6 bases for J; bases not matched to a gene: 7. Germline CDR1 and CDR2: SEHNR and FQNEAQ (reference sequence). Here the CDR3 reads CASSPWTGADGYTF. The CDR3 DNA sequence: TGTGCCAGCAGCCCGTGGACAGGGGCCGATGGCTACACCTTC.

J is TRBJ2-1 and V is TRBV27; 10 nucleotides align to TRBD2. This CDR3 has 15 amino acids. Trimming cost V 6 bases and J 0 bases; bases outside gene matches: 2. Germline lookup yields CDR1 MNHEY and CDR2 SMNVEV (reference sequence). The DNA for the CDR3 is TGTGCCAGCAGCTTAGCGGGAGGCTCCTACAATGAGCAGTTCTTC. This translates into CASSLAGGSYNEQFF.

V is TRBV9 and J is TRBJ1-1; TRBD1 is a possible D gene (5 bases). The CDR3 extends over 14 amino acids. Germline loops: CDR1 SGDLS, CDR2 YYNGEE. Trimming pared 4 bases from V and 7 bases from J, leaving 17 bases between. CDR3 amino acids: CASSLSGGSGEAFF. DNA for the CDR3: TGTGCCAGCAGCTTAAGCGGGGGTAGCGGTGAAGCTTTCTTT.

The V gene is TRBV4-2, the J gene TRBJ2-1, with a weak D call TRBD2 (6 bases). There are 12 residues in the CDR3. V lost 1 base, J lost 9 bases, and 7 bases lay in between. Per the germline V gene, CDR1 is LGHNA and CDR2 is YNFKEQ. CDR3: CASSQVEGEQFF. The DNA for the CDR3 is TGTGCCAGCAGCCAAGTGGAGGGTGAGCAGTTCTTC.

The chain is built from TRBV5-1 and TRBJ2-7; TRBD2 aligns across 9 bases. The CDR3 contains 15 residues. CDR1 is SGHRS, CDR2 YFSETQ, per germline. The trim removed 3 bases at V and 1 base at J, leaving 5 bases unmatched. The CDR3: CASSSKTSGSYEQYF. CDR3 DNA: TGCGCCAGCAGCTCAAAGACTAGCGGATCCTACGAGCAGTACTTC.

V gene TRBV2 combines with J gene TRBJ2-2; maybe TRBD2 (6 bases). Germline assignment: CDR1 SNHLY and CDR2 FYNNEI. Trimming pared 6 bases from V and 3 bases from J, leaving 11 bases between. The CDR3 is 14 amino acids. The CDR3 loop is CASRRERDTGELFF. The CDR3 nucleotides are TGTGCCAGCAGGCGTGAGCGGGACACCGGGGAGCTGTTTTTT.